This TCR beta chain was identified in a study of OX40 agonist ivuxolimab in advanced cancers. About the research overall: Ivuxolimab, which is an agonistic anti-OX40 (CD134) antibody, was administered to the patients. Broader study findings: Clonal expansion by week 6 occurred in CD4+ and CD8+ blood T cells (at 0.1 to 3.0 mg/kg). CD4+ T cells averaged fewer expanded clones than CD8+ T cells.

Per the germline V gene, CDR1 is SGDLS and CDR2 is YYNGEE. This CDR3 region has 12 residues. Trimming took 0 bases from V and 7 from J, leaving 4 bases between them. This clone was seen just once. Antigen: not known. Assay: immunoSEQ multiplex PCR; the TCRdb copy retains only in-frame clones and omits some. In the table there are tens of thousands of clones, around four fifths of which are singletons. The J gene is TRBJ2-2, the V gene TRBV9; D is unclear. The sequence was collected from an adult with an advanced solid tumor such as melanoma, head and neck, liver or kidney cancer. The sequencing here drew on CD4+ or CD8+ T cells sorted from blood, taken in a trial of the OX40 agonist ivuxolimab. The CDR3 coding sequence is TGTGCCAGCAGCGTAGAGCTCGGGGAGCTGTTTTTT. It is translated as CASSVELGELFF. Full variable domain (missing parts from reference TRBV9 and TRBJ2-2): DSGVTQTPKHLITATGQRVTLRCSPRSGDLSVYWYQQSLDQGLQFLIQYYNGEERAKGNILERFSAQQFPDLHSELNLSSLELGDSALYFCASSVELGELFFGEGSRLTVL.